The 18 T cell receptor beta chains presented below share a single source sample, sequenced in a study of blood T cell repertoires in COVID-19. Only in-frame clones appear in the TCRdb table, and some are missing; sequencing was by immunoSEQ multiplex PCR. The sample comprises roughly 180,000 clones, over 70% of which are singletons, and around 5.1% rests with the top ten. Specimen: PBMCs or T cells enriched from blood (not recorded which). Receptors originate from a woman aged 40 to 50 with acute COVID-19.

The rearrangement joins TRBV7-3 to TRBJ2-6; D gene uncertain. With 5 bases removed from V and 0 bases from J, the gap between germline ends came to 8 bases. Germline lookup yields CDR1 SGHTA and CDR2 FQGTGA. The CDR3 covers 15 residues. CDR3 loop: CASSLHSSGANVLTF. CDR3 DNA: TGTGCCAGCAGCCTCCACAGCTCTGGGGCCAACGTCCTGACTTTC. The whole variable domain, filled in from reference TRBV7-3 and TRBJ2-6, reads GAGVSQTPSNKVTEKGKYVELRCDPISGHTALYWYRQSLGQGPEFLIYFQGTGAADDSGLPNDRFFAVRPEGSVSTLKIQRTERGDSAVYLCASSLHSSGANVLTFGAGSRLTVL.

There are a few counts of this clone. The CDR3 is CASQNFGRGLGANVLTF. The CDR3 region has the DNA TGTGCCAGTCAAAATTTTGGCAGGGGGCTTGGGGCCAACGTCCTGACTTTC. The chain employs TRBV19 and TRBJ2-6; the match to TRBD1 covers 8 bases. V gave up 8 bases and J gave up 3 bases; unmatched junction bases: 12. Germline V gene lookup returns CDR1 LNHDA and CDR2 SQIVND (reference sequence). This CDR3 spans 17 amino acids.

The chain is built from TRBV3-1 (or the pseudogene TRBV3-2) and TRBJ2-1, with 9 bases aligning to TRBD2. The CDR3 covers 15 residues. The junction had 1 base not matched to a gene; V was cut back by 3 bases and J by 1 base. Germline assignment: CDR1 LGHDT and CDR2 YNNKEL (reference sequence). The CDR3 DNA sequence: TGTGCCAGCAGCCAGACTAGCGGATCCTACAATGAGCAGTTCTTC. It codes for CASSQTSGSYNEQFF.

J is TRBJ1-2 and V is TRBV5-8; no firm D call. Per germline, CDR1 SGHTS and CDR2 YDEGEE. V gave up 0 bases and J gave up 4 bases, with 16 bases separating them. This CDR3 comprises 16 residues. The CDR3 DNA is TGTGCCAGCAGCTTGGGGAGCGGGATAGAATTCTATGGCTACACCTTC. This encodes CASSLGSGIEFYGYTF.

This chain uses TRBV30 with TRBJ1-4; the D is unclear. The length of the CDR3 is 16 residues. V was trimmed by 2 bases and J by 0 bases, leaving 13 bases between them. In germline, CDR1 is GTSNPN, CDR2 SVGIG (reference sequence). CDR3 nucleotides: TGTGCCTGGAGTTGGGCTGCGCGGGCAACTAATGAAAAACTGTTTTTT. This encodes CAWSWAARATNEKLFF.

The chain combines TRBV4-1 with TRBJ2-1, with TRBD2 matching over 8 bases. The junction had 12 bases not matched to a gene; V was cut back by 4 bases and J by 7 bases. The CDR3 has 16 amino acids. CDR1 MGHRA and CDR2 YSYEKL come from the germline V gene. The CDR3 DNA follows: TGCGCCAGCAGCCCTCGAACAAGCGGGAGTGGGAATGAGCAGTTCTTC. Protein sequence: CASSPRTSGSGNEQFF.

The J gene is TRBJ2-7, the V gene TRBV28; 7 nucleotides align to TRBD1. The CDR3 extends over 11 amino acids. Looked up from germline, CDR1 is MDHEN and CDR2 is SYDVKM. With V trimmed by 8 bases and J by 6 bases, 4 bases remained unmatched. The CDR3 DNA reads as TGTGCCAGCCGTGGACAGGCCGAGCAGTACGTC. Its translation: CASRGQAEQYV.

The chain links TRBV11-2 to TRBJ2-1, with D possibly TRBD2 on 6 matching bases. The ends were cut back, 3 bases at V and 1 base at J, with 10 bases in the middle. In germline, CDR1 is SGHAT, CDR2 FQNNGV. CDR3 size: 15 residues. This chain's CDR3 is CASSFQEGSYNEQFF. The CDR3 nucleotides are TGTGCCAGCAGCTTCCAGGAGGGTTCCTACAATGAGCAGTTCTTC. Combining the CDR3 with reference TRBV11-2 and TRBJ2-1 gives the whole variable domain EAGVAQSPRYKIIEKRQSVAFWCNPISGHATLYWYQQILGQGPKLLIQFQNNGVVDDSQLPKDRFSAERLKGVDSTLKIQPAKLEDSAVYLCASSFQEGSYNEQFFGPGTRLTVL.

The chain has TRBV18 and TRBJ1-1; 10 positions match TRBD1. V trimming: 3 bases; J trimming: 4 bases; junction bases outside the gene matches: 5. The CDR3 loop spans 15 amino acids. Germline values: CDR1 KGHSH, CDR2 LQKENI. The CDR3 nucleotides are TGTGCCAGCTCACCTCGACAGGGGGCAGGCACTGAAGCTTTCTTT. Translated: CASSPRQGAGTEAFF.

The chain joins TRBV6-5 to TRBJ1-5; no firm D call. This CDR3 is built from 14 residues. The germline V and J ends were trimmed by 11 bases and 0 bases, with 14 bases remaining between them. Germline CDR1 reads MNHEY; CDR2 reads SVGAGI. The CDR3 bases are TGTGCCTCCGTCACAGCTTATAGCAATCAGCCCCAGCATTTT. The encoded protein is CASVTAYSNQPQHF.

The CDR3 spells CASSLFGQGAKNTQYF. CDR3 DNA: TGTGCCAGCAGCCTATTCGGACAGGGGGCGAAAAATACGCAGTATTTT. The V and J genes are TRBV7-9 and TRBJ2-3; 11 nucleotides align to TRBD1. The CDR3 has 16 amino acids. CDR1 and CDR2 from the germline V gene are SEHNR and FQNEAQ (reference sequence). V lost 5 bases and J lost 7; bases outside the gene matches: 11.

In DNA, the CDR3 is TGTGCCAGCAGCCCGGACAGAGTTAATGAAAAACTGTTTTTT. It is translated as CASSPDRVNEKLFF. V is TRBV6-2 or TRBV6-3 and J is TRBJ1-4, with D tentatively TRBD1 (6 bases). The CDR3 is 14 amino acids. Trimming stripped 6 bases from V and 4 bases from J, with 12 bases between. The germline V gene has CDR1 MNHEY and CDR2 SVGEGT.

V and J are TRBV29-1 and TRBJ2-5; 11 bases are shared with TRBD1. Germline CDR1 is SQVTM and CDR2 is ANQGSEA. With V trimmed by 6 bases and J by 3 bases, 9 bases remained unmatched. The CDR3 has 15 residues. The CDR3 coding sequence is TGCAGCGTCAGGAGACCGGGACAGGGGGAAGAGACCCAGTACTTC. Protein: CSVRRPGQGEETQYF.

V usage is TRBV9 and J usage is TRBJ1-5; 9 positions agree with TRBD1. The CDR3 runs 15 residues. The trim removed 4 bases at V and 6 bases at J, leaving 8 bases unmatched. Germline CDR1 reads SGDLS; CDR2 reads YYNGEE. CDR3 nucleotides: TGTGCCAGCAGCAGGGGGGGACAGGGTGTTCAGCCCCAGCATTTT. Residues: CASSRGGQGVQPQHF.

V is TRBV7-2 and J is TRBJ2-1; D unresolved. The CDR3 consists of 15 residues. CDR1 SGHTA and CDR2 FQGNSA come from the germline V gene. Trimming removed 1 base at V and 0 bases at J, with 7 bases between. The CDR3 sequence is CASSLGAGSYNEQFF. Here the CDR3 DNA reads TGTGCCAGCAGCTTAGGGGCTGGCTCCTACAATGAGCAGTTCTTC.

The V call is TRBV10-3, the J call TRBJ2-1, with a possible D match to TRBD1 (6 bases). The CDR3 consists of 18 residues. The V and J ends lost 7 bases and 0 bases respectively, with 22 bases between them. Looked up from germline, CDR1 is ENHRY and CDR2 is SYGVKD. The CDR3 coding sequence is TGTGCCATCAAGGATCAACCAGGGGAGTTAAGCTCCTACAATGAGCAGTTCTTC. Amino acid sequence: CAIKDQPGELSSYNEQFF.

The chain combines TRBV19 with TRBJ2-2, with 8 nucleotides matching TRBD1. The germline CDR1 and CDR2 sequences are LNHDA and SQIVND (reference sequence). The CDR3 consists of 16 residues. After removal of 5 bases from V and 5 bases from J, the junction contained 10 bases not matched to a gene. The CDR3 sequence is CASSPRDRGRTGELFF. The CDR3 nucleotides read TGTGCCAGTAGTCCACGAGACAGGGGACGAACCGGGGAGCTGTTTTTT.

The chain employs TRBV25-1 and TRBJ1-1; 7 bases agree with TRBD1. V shed 9 bases and J 6 bases; nucleotides not matched to a gene: 4. This CDR3 is built from 11 residues. CDR1 MGHDK and CDR2 SYGVNS come from the germline V gene. The CDR3 protein is CASKQGPEAFF. In nucleotides, the CDR3 is TGTGCCAGTAAACAGGGGCCTGAAGCTTTCTTT.